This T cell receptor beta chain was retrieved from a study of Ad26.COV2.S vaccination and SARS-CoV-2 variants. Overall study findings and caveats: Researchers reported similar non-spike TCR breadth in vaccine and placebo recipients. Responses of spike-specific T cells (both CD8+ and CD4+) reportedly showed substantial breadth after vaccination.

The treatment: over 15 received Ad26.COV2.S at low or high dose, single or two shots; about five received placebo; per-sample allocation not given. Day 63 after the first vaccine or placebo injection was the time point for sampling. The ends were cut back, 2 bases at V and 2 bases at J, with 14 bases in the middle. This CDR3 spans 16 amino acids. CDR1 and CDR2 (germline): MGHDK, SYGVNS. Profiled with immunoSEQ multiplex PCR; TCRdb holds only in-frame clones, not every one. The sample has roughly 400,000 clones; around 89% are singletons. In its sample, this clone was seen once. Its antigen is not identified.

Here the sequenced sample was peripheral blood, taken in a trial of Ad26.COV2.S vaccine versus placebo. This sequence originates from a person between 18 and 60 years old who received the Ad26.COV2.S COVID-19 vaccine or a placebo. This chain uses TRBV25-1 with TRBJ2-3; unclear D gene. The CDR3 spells CASSERGETNTDTQYF. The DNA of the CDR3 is TGTGCCAGCAGTGAACGTGGAGAGACGAACACAGATACGCAGTATTTT.